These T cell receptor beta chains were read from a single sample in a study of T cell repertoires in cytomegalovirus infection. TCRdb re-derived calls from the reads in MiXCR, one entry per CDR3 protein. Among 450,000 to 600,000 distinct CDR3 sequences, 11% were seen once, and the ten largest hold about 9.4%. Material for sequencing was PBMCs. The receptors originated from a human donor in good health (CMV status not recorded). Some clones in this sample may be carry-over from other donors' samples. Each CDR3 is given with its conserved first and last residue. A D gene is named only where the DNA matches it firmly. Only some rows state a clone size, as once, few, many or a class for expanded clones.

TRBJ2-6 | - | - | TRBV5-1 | TGCGCCAGCAGCCCGGGGCGCTCTGGGGCCAACGTCCTGACTTTC | CASSPGRSGANVLTF
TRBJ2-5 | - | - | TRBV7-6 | TGTGCCAGCAGCTCACCCGCTAGGAAGACCCAGCACTTC | CASSSPARKTQHF
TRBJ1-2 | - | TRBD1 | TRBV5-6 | TGTGCCAGCAGCATCCTGGCAGGGGGCTCCTATGGCTACACCTTC | CASSILAGGSYGYTF
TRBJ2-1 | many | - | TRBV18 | TGTGCCAGCTCACCACCGGGTAAGGGAATCCTTGGCAATGAGCAGTTCTTC | CASSPPGKGILGNEQFF
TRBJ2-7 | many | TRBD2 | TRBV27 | TGTGCCAGCAGTCCTAGCGGGGTGGGGGAGCAGTACTTC | CASSPSGVGEQYF
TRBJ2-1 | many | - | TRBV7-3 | TGTGCCAGCAGCTCGACCGTCCTTACTCGCAATGAGCAGTTCTTC | CASSSTVLTRNEQFF
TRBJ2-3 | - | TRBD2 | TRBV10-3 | TGTGCCATCAGCCCTAGCGGGGGAAGCACAGATACGCAGTATTTT | CAISPSGGSTDTQYF
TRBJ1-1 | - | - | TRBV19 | TGTGCCAGTAGCCCTCGGGGAGCCTCTGAAGCTTTCTTT | CASSPRGASEAFF
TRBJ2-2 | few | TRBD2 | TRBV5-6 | TGTGCCAGCAGCTTAGGACTAGCGGGACCCACCGGGGAGCTGTTTTTT | CASSLGLAGPTGELFF
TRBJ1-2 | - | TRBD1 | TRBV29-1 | TGCAGCGTTGAAGGGACAGGGGGGAGCTATGGCTACACCTTC | CSVEGTGGSYGYTF
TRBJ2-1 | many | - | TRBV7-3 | TGTGCCAGCAGCTTATGGCCGTTAGCGGACAATGAGCAGTTCTTC | CASSLWPLADNEQFF
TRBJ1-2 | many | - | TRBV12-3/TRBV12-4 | TGTGCCAGCGAGAATGCTTTCTATGGCTACACCTTC | CASENAFYGYTF
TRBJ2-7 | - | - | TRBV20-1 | TGCAGTGCCCCTCAGGTTTCCTACGAGCAGTACTTC | CSAPQVSYEQYF
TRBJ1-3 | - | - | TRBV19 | TGTGCCAGTAGTATTTCATCGAGCTCTGGAAACACCATATATTTT | CASSISSSSGNTIYF
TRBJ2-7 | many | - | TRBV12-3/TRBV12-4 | TGTGCCAGCAGTTTGGGTTCACCCTATTTCTACGAGCAGTACTTC | CASSLGSPYFYEQYF
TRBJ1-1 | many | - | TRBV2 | TGTGCCAGCAGAGCCAGGGTGGGGAACACTGAAGCTTTCTTT | CASRARVGNTEAFF
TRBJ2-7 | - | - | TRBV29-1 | TGCAGCGTCAGGGCCGAATCCTACGAGCAGTACTTC | CSVRAESYEQYF
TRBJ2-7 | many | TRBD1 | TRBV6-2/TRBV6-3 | TGTGCCAGCAGCCGAGACAGGGTTTTTTCCTACGAGCAGTACTTC | CASSRDRVFSYEQYF
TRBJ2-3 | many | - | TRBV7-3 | TGTGCCAGCAGCTTAGCGGGTTCCCCTCTCACAGATACGCAGTATTTT | CASSLAGSPLTDTQYF
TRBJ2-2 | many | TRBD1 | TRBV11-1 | TGTGCCAGCAGCCCTGACAGGGGGCGCGGCGGGGAGCTGTTTTTT | CASSPDRGRGGELFF
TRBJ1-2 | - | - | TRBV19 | TGTGCCAGTATCGGCGGGGGGACCGGCTACACCTTC | CASIGGGTGYTF
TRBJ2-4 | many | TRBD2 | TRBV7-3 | TGTGCCAGCAGCCCGGGGGGGGGAGTTCAGTACTTC | CASSPGGGVQYF
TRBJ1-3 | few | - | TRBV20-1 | TGCAGTGCTAGGGCAGCTGGAAACACCATATATTTT | CSARAAGNTIYF
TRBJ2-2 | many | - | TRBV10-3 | TGTGCCATCAGTGTCGTCTCGATAAAGAACACCGGGGAGCTGTTTTTT | CAISVVSIKNTGELFF
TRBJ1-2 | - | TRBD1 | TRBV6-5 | TGTGCCATTCACACAGGGGTCTATGGCTACACCTTC | CAIHTGVYGYTF
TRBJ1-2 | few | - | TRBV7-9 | TGTGCCAGCAGCTTATTATGGGGGATTAATAACTATGGCTACACCTTC | CASSLLWGINNYGYTF
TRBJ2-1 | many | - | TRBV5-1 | TGCGCCAGCAGCCCTCCTCCCAGGCGTCACAATGAGCAGTTCTTC | CASSPPPRRHNEQFF
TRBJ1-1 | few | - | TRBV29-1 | TGCAGCGTTGAAGATCGTTATCAGGGGAGGCACACTGAAGCTTTCTTT | CSVEDRYQGRHTEAFF